The entry below gives a single T cell receptor beta chain sequence along with its context. The antigen remains unidentified. The data were obtained in a study of cytomegalovirus exposure and HLA in healthy donors. In germline, CDR1 is WNHNN, CDR2 SYGVQD (reference sequence). The CDR3 has 17 amino acids. V lost 3 bases, J lost 2 bases, and 9 bases stayed unmatched. The PCR employed 60 Vbeta primers together with 13 Jbeta primers. Method: immunoSEQ multiplex PCR; TCRdb's copy keeps in-frame clones and lacks some. This repertoire shows about 150,000 clones, around 84% found once; its top ten account for approximately 5.6%. Study findings and constraints: TCR beta V- and J-gene trimming was later associated with a missense DCLRE1C variant. Previously analyzed data showed that most TCR beta V segments were productive at a frequency of about 90% or about 30%.

This TCR came from a middle-aged woman in good health and CMV-seropositive. Material for sequencing was PBMCs. The rearrangement uses TRBV10-1 and TRBJ2-1; 8 nucleotides agree with TRBD2. The CDR3: CASSDGTGGSPYNEQFF. Written as DNA, the CDR3 is TGCGCCAGCAGTGACGGGACGGGAGGGTCCCCCTACAATGAGCAGTTCTTC.